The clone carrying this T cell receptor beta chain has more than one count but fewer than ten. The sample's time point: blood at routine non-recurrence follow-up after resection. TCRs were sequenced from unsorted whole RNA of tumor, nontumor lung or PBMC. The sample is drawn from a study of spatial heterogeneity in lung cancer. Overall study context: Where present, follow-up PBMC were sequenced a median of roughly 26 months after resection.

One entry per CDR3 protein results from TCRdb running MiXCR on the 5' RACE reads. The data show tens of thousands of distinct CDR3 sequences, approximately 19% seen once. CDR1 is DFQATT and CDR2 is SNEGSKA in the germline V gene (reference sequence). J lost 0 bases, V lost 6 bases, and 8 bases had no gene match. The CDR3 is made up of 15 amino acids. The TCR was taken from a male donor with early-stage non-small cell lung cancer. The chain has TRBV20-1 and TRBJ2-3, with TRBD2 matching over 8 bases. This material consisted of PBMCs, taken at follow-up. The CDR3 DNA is TGCAGTGCCGAGCGGGGGACCCCTAGCACAGATACGCAGTATTTT. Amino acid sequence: CSAERGTPSTDTQYF.